The 3 T cell receptor beta chains below were found in one sample sequenced in a study of cytomegalovirus exposure and HLA in healthy donors. Researchers ran the PCR with 60 Vbeta and 13 Jbeta primers. Assay used: immunoSEQ multiplex PCR; TCRdb lists only in-frame clones, some missing. The data show around 200,000 clones, about 80% seen once. Specimen: PBMCs. The source of these receptors is a woman aged 35 to 49 in good health and CMV-seronegative.

V usage is TRBV19 and J usage is TRBJ1-4, with D hard to call. Trimming took 1 base from V and 8 from J, leaving 11 bases between them. Germline loops: CDR1 LNHDA, CDR2 SQIVND (reference sequence). The CDR3 is made up of 14 amino acids. CDR3 in DNA: TGTGCCAGTAGTATAGCCGCGGCCAGAGAAAAACTGTTTTTT. Protein product: CASSIAAAREKLFF.

The chain couples TRBV25-1 to TRBJ2-1; D might be TRBD2 (6 bases). CDR3 length equals 15 residues. The germline CDR1 and CDR2 sequences are MGHDK and SYGVNS. Trimming took 5 bases from V and 2 from J, leaving 13 bases between them. In nucleotides, the CDR3 is TGTGCCAGCAGTAAAGCGGGCCCAACCTACAATGAGCAGTTCTTC. Encoded protein: CASSKAGPTYNEQFF.

This clone has only one observation. This sequence joins TRBV19 and TRBJ1-1, with 7 bases lining up with TRBD1. The V and J ends lost 6 bases and 6 bases, in that order; junction bases with no gene match: 7. The CDR3 is 13 amino acids. Germline CDR1 reads LNHDA; CDR2 reads SQIVND (reference sequence). DNA of the CDR3: TGTGCCAGTAGCCACAGGGGTAATTCTGAAGCTTTCTTT. It specifies CASSHRGNSEAFF. Supplemented by reference TRBV19 and TRBJ1-1, the full variable domain reads DGGITQSPKYLFRKEGQNVTLSCEQNLNHDAMYWYRQDPGQGLRLIYYSQIVNDFQKGDIAEGYSVSREKKESFPLTVTSAQKNPTAFYLCASSHRGNSEAFFGQGTRLTVV.